This T cell receptor (beta chain) was profiled in a study of long-term antiretroviral therapy in people with HIV. Germline V gives CDR1 ENHRY, CDR2 SYGVKD. CDR3 length: 17 residues. V gave up 2 bases and J gave up 4 bases, with 20 bases separating them. The assay, immunoSEQ v3.0, was run at survey level. TCRdb's table, derived via immunoSEQ multiplex PCR, lists solely in-frame clones and lacks some. The sample consists of approximately 33,000 clones, 80% to 90% of them appearing once. This clonotype was sampled from a man between 18 and 29 years old with HIV. Source: unsorted PBMCs, taken 0.8 years before starting antiretroviral therapy. The chain recombines TRBV10-3 with TRBJ1-2, with a possible D match to TRBD1 (5 bases). In nucleotides, the CDR3 is TGTGCCATCAGTGAGATACTCCGCCGGGACCGAGGCTATGGCTACACCTTC. It is translated as CAISEILRRDRGYGYTF.